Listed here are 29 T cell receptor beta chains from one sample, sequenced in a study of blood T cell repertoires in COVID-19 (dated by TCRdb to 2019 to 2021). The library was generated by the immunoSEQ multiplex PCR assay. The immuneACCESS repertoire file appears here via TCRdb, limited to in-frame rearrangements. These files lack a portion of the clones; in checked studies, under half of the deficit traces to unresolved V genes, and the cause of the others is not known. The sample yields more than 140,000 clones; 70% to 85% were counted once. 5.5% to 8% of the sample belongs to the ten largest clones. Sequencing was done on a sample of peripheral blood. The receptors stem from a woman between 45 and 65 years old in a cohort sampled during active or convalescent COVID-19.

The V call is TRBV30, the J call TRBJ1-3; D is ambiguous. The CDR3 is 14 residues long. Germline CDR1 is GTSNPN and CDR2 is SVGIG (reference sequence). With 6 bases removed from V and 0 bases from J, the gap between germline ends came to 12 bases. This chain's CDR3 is CACHRGSSGNTIYF. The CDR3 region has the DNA TGTGCCTGCCATAGAGGTAGCTCTGGAAACACCATATATTTT.

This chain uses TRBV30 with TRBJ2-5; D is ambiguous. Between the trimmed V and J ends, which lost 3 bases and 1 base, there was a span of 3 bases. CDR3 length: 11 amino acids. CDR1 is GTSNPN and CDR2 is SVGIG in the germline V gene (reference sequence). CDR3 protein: CAWSGQETQYF. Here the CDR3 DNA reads TGTGCCTGGAGCGGCCAAGAGACCCAGTACTTC.

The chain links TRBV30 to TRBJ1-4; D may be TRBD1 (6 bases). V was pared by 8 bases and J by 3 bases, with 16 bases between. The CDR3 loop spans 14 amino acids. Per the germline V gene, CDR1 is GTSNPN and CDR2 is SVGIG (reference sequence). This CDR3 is CAGRGGAANEKLFF. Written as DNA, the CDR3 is TGTGCCGGGCGGGGGGGCGCGGCTAATGAAAAACTGTTTTTT.

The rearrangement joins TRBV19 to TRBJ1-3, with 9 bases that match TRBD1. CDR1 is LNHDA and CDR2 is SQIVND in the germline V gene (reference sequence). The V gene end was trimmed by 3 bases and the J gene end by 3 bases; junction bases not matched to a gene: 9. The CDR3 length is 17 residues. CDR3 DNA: TGTGCCAGTAGTATTGGACAGGGGTCAGTGCGTGGAAACACCATATATTTT. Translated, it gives CASSIGQGSVRGNTIYF.

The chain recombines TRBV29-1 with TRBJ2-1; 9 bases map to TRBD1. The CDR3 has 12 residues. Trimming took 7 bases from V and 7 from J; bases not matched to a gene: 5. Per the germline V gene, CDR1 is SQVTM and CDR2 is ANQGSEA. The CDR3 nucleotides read TGCAGCGCCCGACAGGGGGTTAATGAGCAGTTCTTC. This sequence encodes CSARQGVNEQFF.

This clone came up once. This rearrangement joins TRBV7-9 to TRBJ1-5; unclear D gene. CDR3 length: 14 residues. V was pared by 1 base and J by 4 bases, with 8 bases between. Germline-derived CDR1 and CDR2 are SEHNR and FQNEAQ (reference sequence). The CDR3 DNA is TGTGCCAGCAGCTTAGGGGGAGGAAATCAGCCCCAGCATTTT. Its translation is CASSLGGGNQPQHF.

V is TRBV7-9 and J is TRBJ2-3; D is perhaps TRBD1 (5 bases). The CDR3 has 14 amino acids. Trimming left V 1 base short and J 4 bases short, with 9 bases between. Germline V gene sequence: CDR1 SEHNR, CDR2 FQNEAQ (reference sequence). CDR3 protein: CASSLVQGPDTQYF. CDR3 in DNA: TGTGCCAGCAGCTTAGTTCAGGGCCCAGATACGCAGTATTTT.

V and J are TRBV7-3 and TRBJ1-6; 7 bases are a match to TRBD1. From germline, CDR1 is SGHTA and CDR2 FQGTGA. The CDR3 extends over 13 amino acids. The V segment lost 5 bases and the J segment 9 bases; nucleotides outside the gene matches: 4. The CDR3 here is CASSPGGSSPLHF. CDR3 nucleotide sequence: TGTGCCAGCAGCCCAGGGGGTAGTTCACCCCTCCACTTT.

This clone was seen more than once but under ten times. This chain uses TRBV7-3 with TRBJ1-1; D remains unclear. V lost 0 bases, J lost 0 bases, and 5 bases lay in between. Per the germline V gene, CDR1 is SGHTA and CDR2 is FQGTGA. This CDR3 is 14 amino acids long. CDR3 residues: CASSLTNMNTEAFF. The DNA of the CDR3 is TGTGCCAGCAGCTTAACGAACATGAACACTGAAGCTTTCTTT.

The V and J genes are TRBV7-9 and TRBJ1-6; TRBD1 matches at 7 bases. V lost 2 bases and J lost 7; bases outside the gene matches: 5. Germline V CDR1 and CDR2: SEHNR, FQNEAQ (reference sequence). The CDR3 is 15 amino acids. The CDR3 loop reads CASSLRDSLNSPLHF. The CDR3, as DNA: TGTGCCAGCAGCTTACGGGACAGTCTAAATTCACCCCTCCACTTT.

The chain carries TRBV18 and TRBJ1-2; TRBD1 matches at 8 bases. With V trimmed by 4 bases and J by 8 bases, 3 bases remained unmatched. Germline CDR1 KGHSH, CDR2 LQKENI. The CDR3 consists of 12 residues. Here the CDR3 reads CASSQDRDGYTF. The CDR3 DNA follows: TGTGCCAGCTCACAGGACAGGGACGGCTACACCTTC.

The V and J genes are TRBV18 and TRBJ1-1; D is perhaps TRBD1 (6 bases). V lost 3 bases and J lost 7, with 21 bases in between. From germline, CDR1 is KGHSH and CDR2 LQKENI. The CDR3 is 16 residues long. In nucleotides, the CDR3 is TGTGCCAGCTCACCCTACGAGTCGAAGGGGACAAGTGAAGCTTTCTTT. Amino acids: CASSPYESKGTSEAFF.

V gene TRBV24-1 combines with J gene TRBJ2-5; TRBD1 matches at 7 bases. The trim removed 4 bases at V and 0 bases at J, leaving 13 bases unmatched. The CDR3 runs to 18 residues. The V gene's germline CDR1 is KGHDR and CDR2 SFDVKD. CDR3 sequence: CATSDWQGDTMYQETQYF. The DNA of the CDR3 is TGTGCCACCAGTGACTGGCAGGGGGACACGATGTACCAAGAGACCCAGTACTTC.

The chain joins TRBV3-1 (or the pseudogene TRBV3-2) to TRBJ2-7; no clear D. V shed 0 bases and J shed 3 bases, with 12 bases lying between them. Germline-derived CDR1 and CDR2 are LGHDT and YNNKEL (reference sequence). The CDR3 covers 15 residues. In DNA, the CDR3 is TGTGCCAGCAGCCAAGATCTTGCCAGGTTCTACGAGCAGTACTTC. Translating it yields CASSQDLARFYEQYF.

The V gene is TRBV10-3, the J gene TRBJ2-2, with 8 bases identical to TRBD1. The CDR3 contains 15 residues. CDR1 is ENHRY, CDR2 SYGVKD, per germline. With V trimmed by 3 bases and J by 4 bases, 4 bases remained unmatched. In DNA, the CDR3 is TGTGCCATCAGTGAAGGACAGGGCTTCACCGGGGAGCTGTTTTTT. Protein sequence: CAISEGQGFTGELFF.

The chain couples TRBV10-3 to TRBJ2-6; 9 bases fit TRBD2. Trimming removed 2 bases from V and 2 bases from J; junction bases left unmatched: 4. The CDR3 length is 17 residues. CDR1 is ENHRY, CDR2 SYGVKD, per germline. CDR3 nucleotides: TGTGCCATCAGTGAGCTAGCGGGGTTGGCTGGGGCCAACGTCCTGACTTTC. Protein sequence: CAISELAGLAGANVLTF.

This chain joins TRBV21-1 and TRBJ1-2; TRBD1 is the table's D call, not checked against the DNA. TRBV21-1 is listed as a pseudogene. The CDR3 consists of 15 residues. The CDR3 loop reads CASSKPLQGVYGYTF. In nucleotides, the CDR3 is TGTGCCAGCAGCAAACCCCTGCAGGGTGTCTATGGCTACACCTTC.

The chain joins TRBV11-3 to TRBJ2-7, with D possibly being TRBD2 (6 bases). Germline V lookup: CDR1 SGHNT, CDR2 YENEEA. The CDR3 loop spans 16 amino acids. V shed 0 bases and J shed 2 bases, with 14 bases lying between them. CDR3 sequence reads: CASSLEGGGRPYEQYF. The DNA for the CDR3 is TGTGCCAGCAGCTTAGAAGGCGGAGGGAGGCCCTACGAGCAGTACTTC. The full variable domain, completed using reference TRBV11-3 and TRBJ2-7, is EAGVVQSPRYKIIEKKQPVAFWCNPISGHNTLYWYLQNLGQGPELLIRYENEEAVDDSQLPKDRFSAERLKGVDSTLKIQPAELGDSAVYLCASSLEGGGRPYEQYFGPGTRLTVT.

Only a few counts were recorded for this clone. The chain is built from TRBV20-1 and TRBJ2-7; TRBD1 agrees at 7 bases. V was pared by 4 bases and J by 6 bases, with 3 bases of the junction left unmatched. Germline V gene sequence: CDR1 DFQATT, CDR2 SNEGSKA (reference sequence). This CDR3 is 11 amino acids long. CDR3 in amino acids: CSAKQGREQYF. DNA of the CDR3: TGCAGTGCTAAACAGGGGCGCGAGCAGTACTTC.

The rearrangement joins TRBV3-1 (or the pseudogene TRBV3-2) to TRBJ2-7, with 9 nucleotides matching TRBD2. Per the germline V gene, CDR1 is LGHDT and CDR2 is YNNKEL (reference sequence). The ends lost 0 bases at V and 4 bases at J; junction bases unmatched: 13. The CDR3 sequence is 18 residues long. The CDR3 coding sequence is TGTGCCAGCAGCCAAGAACCCCATGGGCGGGGGGGGATATACGAGCAGTACTTC. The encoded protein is CASSQEPHGRGGIYEQYF.

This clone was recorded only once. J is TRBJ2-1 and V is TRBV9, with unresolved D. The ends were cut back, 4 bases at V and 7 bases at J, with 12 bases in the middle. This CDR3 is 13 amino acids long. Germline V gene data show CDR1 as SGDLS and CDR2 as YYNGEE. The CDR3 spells CASSTADGNEQFF. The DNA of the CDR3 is TGTGCCAGCAGCACCGCGGATGGAAATGAGCAGTTCTTC.

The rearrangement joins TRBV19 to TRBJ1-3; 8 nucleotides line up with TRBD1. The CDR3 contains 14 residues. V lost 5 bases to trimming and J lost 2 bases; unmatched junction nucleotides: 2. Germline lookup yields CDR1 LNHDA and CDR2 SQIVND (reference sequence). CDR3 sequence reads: CASSVRGPGNTIYF. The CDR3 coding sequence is TGTGCCAGTAGTGTCAGGGGGCCTGGAAACACCATATATTTT.

The CDR3 region has the DNA TGTGCCAGCAGTCCCTTAGACAGGGGGAAAAACATTCAGTACTTC. This encodes CASSPLDRGKNIQYF. The V gene is TRBV27, the J gene TRBJ2-4, with 9 bases fitting TRBD1. Losses at the gene ends were 5 bases for V and 4 bases for J; bases not matched to a gene: 6. This CDR3 has 15 residues. Germline lookup yields CDR1 MNHEY and CDR2 SMNVEV (reference sequence).

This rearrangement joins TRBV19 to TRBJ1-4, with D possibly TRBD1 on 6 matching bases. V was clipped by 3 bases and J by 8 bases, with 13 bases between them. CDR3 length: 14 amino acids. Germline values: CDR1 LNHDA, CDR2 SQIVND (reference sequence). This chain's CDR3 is CASSIRAGVEKLFF. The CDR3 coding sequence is TGTGCCAGTAGTATTCGGGCAGGGGTCGAAAAACTGTTTTTT. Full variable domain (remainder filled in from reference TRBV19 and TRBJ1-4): DGGITQSPKYLFRKEGQNVTLSCEQNLNHDAMYWYRQDPGQGLRLIYYSQIVNDFQKGDIAEGYSVSREKKESFPLTVTSAQKNPTAFYLCASSIRAGVEKLFFGSGTQLSVL.

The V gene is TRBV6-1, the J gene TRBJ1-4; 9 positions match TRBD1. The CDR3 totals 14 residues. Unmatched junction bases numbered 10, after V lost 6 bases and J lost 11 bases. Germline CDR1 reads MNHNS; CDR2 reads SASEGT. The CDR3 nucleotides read TGTGCCAGCAGACGCCTGACAGGGGGATTGAAACTGTTTTTT. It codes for CASRRLTGGLKLFF.

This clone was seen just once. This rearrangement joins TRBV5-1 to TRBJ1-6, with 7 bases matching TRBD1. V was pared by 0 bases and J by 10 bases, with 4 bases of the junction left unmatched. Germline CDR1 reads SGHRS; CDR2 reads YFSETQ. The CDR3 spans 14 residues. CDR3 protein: CASSLEGGRSPLHF. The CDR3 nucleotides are TGCGCCAGCAGCTTGGAAGGGGGCCGGTCACCCCTCCACTTT.

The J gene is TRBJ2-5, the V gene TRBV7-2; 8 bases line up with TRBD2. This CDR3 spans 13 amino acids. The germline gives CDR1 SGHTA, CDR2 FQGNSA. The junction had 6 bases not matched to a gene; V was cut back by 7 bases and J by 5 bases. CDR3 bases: TGTGCCAGCACGACTGGGACTAGGGAGACCCAGTACTTC. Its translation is CASTTGTRETQYF.

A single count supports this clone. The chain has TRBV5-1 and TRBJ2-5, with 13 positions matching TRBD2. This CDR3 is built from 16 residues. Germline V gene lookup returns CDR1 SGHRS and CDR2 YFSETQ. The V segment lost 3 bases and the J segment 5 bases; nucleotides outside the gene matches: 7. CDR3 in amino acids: CASSSAGLAGRETQYF. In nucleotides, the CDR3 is TGCGCCAGCAGCTCGGCGGGACTAGCGGGGAGGGAGACCCAGTACTTC.

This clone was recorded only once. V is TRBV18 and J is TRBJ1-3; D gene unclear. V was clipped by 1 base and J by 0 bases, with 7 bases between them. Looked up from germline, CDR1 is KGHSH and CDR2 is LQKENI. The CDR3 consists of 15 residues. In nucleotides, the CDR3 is TGTGCCAGCTCACCACAGGACTACTCTGGAAACACCATATATTTT. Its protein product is CASSPQDYSGNTIYF.